A selection of T cell receptor beta chains follows, all from one sample in a study of cytomegalovirus exposure and HLA in healthy donors. The method was immunoSEQ multiplex PCR; TCRdb's version includes in-frame clones alone and lacks a portion of them. The sample consists of 150,000 to 200,000 clones, around 79% of them appearing once. Material: PBMCs. These receptor sequences come from a middle-aged woman in good health and CMV-seropositive. The conserved cysteine and the conserved F or W are not part of the CDR3 here.

J gene: TRBJ1-4
V gene: TRBV7-2
CDR3 protein: ASSRDRGEEKLF

J gene: TRBJ2-3
V gene: TRBV27
CDR3 protein: ASSSQAWGSTDTQY

J gene: TRBJ1-4
V gene: TRBV11-2
CDR3 protein: ASSLGQGGEKLF

J gene: TRBJ2-1
V gene: TRBV4-3
CDR3 protein: ASSQRASGRYNEQF

J gene: TRBJ2-3
V gene: TRBV4-3
CDR3 protein: ASSQEYAGTDTQY

J gene: TRBJ2-6
V gene: TRBV10-3
CDR3 protein: AISPRTDFGANVLT

J gene: TRBJ2-7
V gene: TRBV28
CDR3 protein: ATNPWTVYEQY

J gene: TRBJ1-4
V gene: TRBV18
CDR3 protein: ASSRGDSARGEKLF

J gene: TRBJ1-6
V gene: TRBV7-2
CDR3 protein: ASSLAGAYNSPLH

J gene: TRBJ2-7
V gene: TRBV10-1
CDR3 protein: ASSDRLAGVSEQY

J gene: TRBJ1-2
V gene: TRBV28
CDR3 protein: ASSFFSANYGYT

J gene: TRBJ2-5
V gene: TRBV7-2
CDR3 protein: ASSSGQQETQY

J gene: TRBJ1-2
V gene: TRBV5-4
CDR3 protein: ASSSDRHYGYT

J gene: TRBJ2-1
V gene: TRBV13
CDR3 protein: ASSPSTSGRSYNEQF

J gene: TRBJ1-3
V gene: TRBV18
CDR3 protein: ASSRLRDRDSGNTIY

J gene: TRBJ2-7
V gene: TRBV6-6
CDR3 protein: ASSPLRSNYYEQY

J gene: TRBJ2-2
V gene: TRBV14
CDR3 protein: ASSPQNTGELF

J gene: TRBJ1-2
V gene: TRBV2
CDR3 protein: ASSEGQTYGYT

J gene: TRBJ1-2
V gene: TRBV5-1
CDR3 protein: ASSFLDSYGYT

J gene: TRBJ2-5
V gene: TRBV29-1
CDR3 protein: SASGSFETQY

J gene: TRBJ2-7
V gene: TRBV6-5
CDR3 protein: ASSPRAGEGEQY

J gene: TRBJ1-1
V gene: TRBV14
CDR3 protein: ASSRQGGTEAF

J gene: TRBJ2-7
V gene: TRBV10-3
CDR3 protein: AISEYGAEQY

J gene: TRBJ2-1
V gene: TRBV11-2
CDR3 protein: ASSLVLLAGGYNEQF

J gene: TRBJ2-5
V gene: TRBV10-3
CDR3 protein: AIEFRETQY

J gene: TRBJ2-7
V gene: TRBV7-2
CDR3 protein: ASSLAQGTDKPYEQY

J gene: TRBJ2-7
V gene: TRBV5-8
CDR3 protein: ASSSIGTTYEQY

J gene: TRBJ1-1
V gene: TRBV7-2
CDR3 protein: ASSLQGQGTEAF

J gene: TRBJ1-1
V gene: TRBV6-6
CDR3 protein: ASSYPETGLNTEAF

J gene: TRBJ1-4
V gene: TRBV7-9
CDR3 protein: ASSLTGGGIAQEKLF

J gene: TRBJ2-2
V gene: TRBV18
CDR3 protein: ASSPTGFPKGSNTGELF

J gene: TRBJ2-6
V gene: TRBV7-2
CDR3 protein: ASSLGQSSGANVLT

J gene: TRBJ1-1
V gene: TRBV2
CDR3 protein: ASSTGPGFNTEAF

J gene: TRBJ1-2
V gene: TRBV7-2
CDR3 protein: ASSAGQPYGYT

J gene: TRBJ1-1
V gene: TRBV19
CDR3 protein: ASSPGQGEAF

J gene: TRBJ1-1
V gene: TRBV7-2
CDR3 protein: ASSPYLPDTEAF

J gene: TRBJ1-6
V gene: TRBV5-4
CDR3 protein: ASSRDYNSPLH

J gene: TRBJ2-1
V gene: TRBV15
CDR3 protein: ATSRQGAYNEQF

J gene: TRBJ1-2
V gene: TRBV2
CDR3 protein: ASRYNSGQFYGYT

J gene: TRBJ1-1
V gene: TRBV7-2
CDR3 protein: ASSLQPVGQGVTEAF

J gene: TRBJ1-1
V gene: TRBV4-3
CDR3 protein: ASSQEQNTEAF

J gene: TRBJ2-2
V gene: TRBV27
CDR3 protein: ASRRGGAGELF

J gene: TRBJ2-3
V gene: TRBV7-8
CDR3 protein: ASSLRASGGPSTDTQY

J gene: TRBJ1-1
V gene: TRBV5-1
CDR3 protein: ASSRGQENTEAF

J gene: TRBJ1-6
V gene: TRBV9
CDR3 protein: ASSVGGSPLH

J gene: TRBJ1-2
V gene: TRBV7-9
CDR3 protein: ASSPDGTKGYT

J gene: TRBJ1-2
V gene: TRBV6-5
CDR3 protein: ASRTGGVYGYT

J gene: TRBJ2-1
V gene: TRBV9
CDR3 protein: ASSVSNRENEQF

J gene: TRBJ2-2
V gene: TRBV10-1
CDR3 protein: ASGRGNTGELF

J gene: TRBJ1-4
V gene: TRBV2
CDR3 protein: ASKDTGPNEKLF

J gene: TRBJ2-5
V gene: TRBV14
CDR3 protein: ASSQARETQY

J gene: TRBJ2-1
V gene: TRBV7-2
CDR3 protein: ASRRNPGLASNEQF

J gene: TRBJ2-7
V gene: TRBV18
CDR3 protein: ASSLSGSGYEQY

J gene: TRBJ2-7
V gene: TRBV30
CDR3 protein: AWSPDRGPYEQY

J gene: TRBJ2-7
V gene: TRBV7-9
CDR3 protein: ASSLLSGDEQY

J gene: TRBJ2-5
V gene: TRBV7-2
CDR3 protein: ASSLGLAGGLGETQY

J gene: TRBJ2-5
V gene: TRBV7-9
CDR3 protein: SSSPGRETQY